Included here is one T cell receptor beta chain sequence, with context. Enrolment of Seattle patients took place during active infection, and they were followed longitudinally. This sample was included in a study of blood T cell repertoires in COVID-19. Some clones are missing from TCRdb's copy, which holds only in-frame ones; the method was immunoSEQ multiplex PCR. The sample holds 250,000 to 350,000 clones, around 85% seen once. The CDR3 is made up of 13 amino acids. Losses at the gene ends were 7 bases for V and 5 bases for J; bases not matched to a gene: 7. From germline, CDR1 is SNHLY and CDR2 FYNNEI.

The material sequenced was peripheral blood. The receptor was isolated from a human donor with COVID-19, enrolled during active disease. The donor label of this sample is uncertain. The chain uses TRBV2 and TRBJ2-7; 8 positions agree with TRBD1. Here the CDR3 DNA reads TGTGCCAGCAACGGACAGGGTGTCGACGAGCAGTACTTC. Amino acid sequence: CASNGQGVDEQYF.